The clone carrying this T cell receptor beta chain was observed many times. Its antigen is as yet unknown. The record originates from a study of T cells in Graves' hyperthyroidism and ophthalmopathy. Whole-study results and caveats: Model output signaled ophthalmopathy a median approximately 6 months ahead of onset.

V was clipped by 3 bases and J by 6 bases, with 9 bases between them. CDR3 length equals 13 residues. No ophthalmopathy progression within 18 months constituted stable Graves' hyperthyroidism. Together with thyroid ultrasound, orbital computed tomography, serum thyroxine and TRAb, clinical symptoms were used for diagnoses. TCR beta CDR3 sequences were amplified from RNA transcripts. TCR CDR3 regions were first amplified by RT-PCR with HTBI primers. TCRdb recomputed calls from the multiplex PCR reads with MiXCR, one row per CDR3 protein. The table shows about 620,000 distinct CDR3 sequences, with roughly 17% occurring only once.

The TCR was taken from a woman in her 30s with Graves' hyperthyroidism. The genes are TRBV12-3 or TRBV12-4 and TRBJ2-1; D unresolved. Sequencing was performed on blood. The CDR3 region is CASSFSLLNEQFF. The DNA of the CDR3 is TGTGCCAGCAGTTTTAGTCTCCTCAATGAGCAGTTCTTC.